The entry below describes one T cell receptor beta chain. Its antigen is unknown. This CDR3 region has 17 residues. V lost 7 bases, J lost 1 base, and 7 bases stayed unmatched. Germline CDR1 and CDR2: SQVTM and ANQGSEA. These data originate in a study of graft-versus-host responses after intestinal transplantation. Study-level findings and limits: The presence of high graft-versus-host to host-versus-graft clonal ratios in allografts characterized patients with graft-donor T cell macrochimerism.

The table came from immunoSEQ multiplex PCR; TCRdb's copy has only in-frame clones and leaves some out. The sample consists of roughly 99,000 clones, about 87% of them appearing once. The sample in question was unstimulated CD4+ T cells sorted from spleen or lymph node cells, obtained before transplant. The genes are TRBV29-1 and TRBJ2-2, with TRBD2 matching over 15 bases. This clonotype was sampled from a human donor who was the organ donor for an intestinal transplant. DNA for the CDR3: TGCAGCGCTCTTAGGGGACTAGCGGGGGGGAACACCGGGGAGCTGTTTTTT. The encoded protein is CSALRGLAGGNTGELFF.